This section outlines one T cell receptor (beta chain) sequence together with its context. The sample originates from a study of blood T cell repertoires in COVID-19. Looking at the study overall: Samples of COVID-19 (acute and convalescent) were obtained from the United States, Italy and Spain. The cDNA or gDNA used as material had been derived from T cells, B-cell-depleted T cells, or PBMCs.

Original processing methods: Quantification of nucleated cells was approximated via reference gene primer amplification. Sequenced by immunoSEQ multiplex PCR; TCRdb stores in-frame clones only, minus some. V and J calls and clone size are as listed in that table; D and trimming were resolved from the DNA. The table lists under 40,000 clones, around 87% of them singletons. This clonotype was obtained from a man at least 80 years old with active COVID-19. The sample taken for sequencing was peripheral blood.

For the CDR3, the DNA is TGCGCCAGCAGCATAACAACCGACTATGGCTACACCTTC. It yields the protein CASSITTDYGYTF. The rearrangement links TRBV10-2 to TRBJ1-2, with D unclear. The CDR3 totals 13 residues. Germline CDR1 reads WSHSY; CDR2 reads SAAADI. With 6 bases removed from V and 3 bases from J, the gap between germline ends came to 11 bases.